The T cell receptor (beta chain) under discussion was sequenced for a study of control samples from healthy donors and cancer patients. The assay was immunoSEQ multiplex PCR, and TCRdb's table has in-frame clones only and misses some. Among roughly 45,000 clones listed, around 90% were seen once. CDR1 is MNHNY, CDR2 SVGAGI, per germline (reference sequence). This CDR3 contains 12 residues. V was pared by 5 bases and J by 4 bases, with 8 bases between. The receptor was derived from a man aged 25-45 years with colorectal cancer. This chain connects TRBV6-6 to TRBJ1-2; no reliable D call. Material for sequencing was PBMCs. CDR3 coding DNA: TGTGCCAGCAGTATGGACCCCTATGGCTACACCTTC. This translates into CASSMDPYGYTF.